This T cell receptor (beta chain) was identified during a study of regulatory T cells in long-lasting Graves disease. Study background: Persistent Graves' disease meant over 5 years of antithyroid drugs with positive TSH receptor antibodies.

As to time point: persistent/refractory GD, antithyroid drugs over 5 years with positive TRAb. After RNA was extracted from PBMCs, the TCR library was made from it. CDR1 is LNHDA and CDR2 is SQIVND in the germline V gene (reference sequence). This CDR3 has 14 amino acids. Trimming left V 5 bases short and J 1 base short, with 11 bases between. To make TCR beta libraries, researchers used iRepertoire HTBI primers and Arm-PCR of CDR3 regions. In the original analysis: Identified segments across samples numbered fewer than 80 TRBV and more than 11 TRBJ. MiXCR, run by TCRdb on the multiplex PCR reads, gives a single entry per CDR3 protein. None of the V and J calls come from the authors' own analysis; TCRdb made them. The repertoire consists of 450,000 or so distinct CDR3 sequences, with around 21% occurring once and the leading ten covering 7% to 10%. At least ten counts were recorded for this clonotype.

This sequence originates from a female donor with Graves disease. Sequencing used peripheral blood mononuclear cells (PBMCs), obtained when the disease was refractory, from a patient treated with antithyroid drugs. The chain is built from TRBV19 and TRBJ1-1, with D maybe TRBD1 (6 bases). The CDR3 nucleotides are TGTGCCAGTAGTGGACACAGGGAGAACACTGAAGCTTTCTTT. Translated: CASSGHRENTEAFF.